This TCR beta chain emerged from a study of shared clonotypes between healthy human individuals. Study-level findings and limits: Clonotypes which were not shared had lower generation probabilities than clonotypes that all four donors shared.

As to this clone: Its antigen is undetermined.

Germline assignment: CDR1 SEHNR and CDR2 FQNEAQ (reference sequence). V was pared by 1 base and J by 4 bases, with 10 bases of the junction left unmatched. The CDR3 sequence is 17 residues long. Donors included only healthy HIV-negative adults lacking recent acute infections or vaccinations. TCRdb's copy holds only in-frame clones and misses some; the assay was immunoSEQ multiplex PCR. The sample consists of 2 million to 2.5 million clones, under 97% of them appearing once. The specimen was naive CD4+ T cells sorted from blood. The sample's subset: CD45RA+ positively selected. This chain uses TRBV7-9 with TRBJ2-4, with 7 bases identical to TRBD1. This clonotype originated in a man aged 18 to 29 in good health. The CDR3 DNA reads as TGTGCCAGCAGCTTAGTTCCAAAACAGGGGACAAAAAACATTCAGTACTTC. Protein sequence: CASSLVPKQGTKNIQYF.